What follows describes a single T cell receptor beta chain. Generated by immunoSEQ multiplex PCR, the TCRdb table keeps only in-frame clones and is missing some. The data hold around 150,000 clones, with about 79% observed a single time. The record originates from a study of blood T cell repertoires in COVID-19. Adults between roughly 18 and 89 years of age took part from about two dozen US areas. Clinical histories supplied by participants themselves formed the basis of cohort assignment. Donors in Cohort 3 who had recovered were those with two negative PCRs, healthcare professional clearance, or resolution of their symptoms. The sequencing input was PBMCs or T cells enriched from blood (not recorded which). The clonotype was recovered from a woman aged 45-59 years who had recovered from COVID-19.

The DNA for the CDR3 is TGTGCCAGCAGCTTGGCGGGGAACAGGGTGGGGAATGAAAAACTGTTTTTT. This codes for CASSLAGNRVGNEKLFF. This sequence joins TRBV5-4 and TRBJ1-4; the D gene is possibly TRBD1 (6 bases). CDR3 length: 17 amino acids. Per the germline V gene, CDR1 is SGHNT and CDR2 is YYREEE (reference sequence). Trimming took off 0 bases at V and 5 bases at J, with 17 bases between the two ends.